The 27 T cell receptor beta chains presented below share a single source sample, sequenced in a study of OX40 agonist ivuxolimab in advanced cancers. The repertoire was sequenced with immunoSEQ multiplex PCR; TCRdb's copy has only in-frame clones and lacks some. The table has 65,000 to 100,000 clones, around 82% seen once; the top ten hold roughly 3.4%. Sequences were derived from CD4+ or CD8+ T cells sorted from blood, sampled in a trial of the OX40 agonist ivuxolimab. The receptors were gathered from an adult with an advanced solid tumor such as melanoma, head and neck, liver or kidney cancer.

This clone appeared a single time. V and J are TRBV27 and TRBJ2-1; 8 bases fit TRBD1. The germline V gene encodes CDR1 MNHEY and CDR2 SMNVEV (reference sequence). The CDR3 consists of 14 residues. Trimming at V came to 7 bases and at J to 4 bases, leaving 6 bases not matched to a gene. The CDR3 sequence is CASKRQGSYNEQFF. The CDR3 nucleotides are TGTGCCAGCAAAAGACAGGGGTCTTACAATGAGCAGTTCTTC.

The J gene is TRBJ2-3, the V gene TRBV25-1; D not certain. V lost 2 bases, J lost 2 bases, and 14 bases lay in between. CDR1 and CDR2 from the germline V gene are MGHDK and SYGVNS. This CDR3 is 16 amino acids long. The CDR3 protein is CASSEINLAITDTQYF. CDR3 sequence (DNA): TGTGCCAGCAGTGAAATCAATTTGGCCATCACAGATACGCAGTATTTT.

The chain uses TRBV10-2 and TRBJ2-5; 7 bases map to TRBD1. The closer fit of TRBJ2-7 to the DNA end suggests the J call may be wrong. The CDR3 extends over 14 amino acids. Germline CDR1 is WSHSY and CDR2 is SAAADI. The CDR3 sequence is CASSEQGTEYEQYF. The CDR3 region has the DNA TGCGCCAGCAGTGAGCAAGGGACAGAATACGAGCAGTACTTC.

The chain joins TRBV5-5 to TRBJ2-3; TRBD2 matches 13 bases. J gave up 5 bases and V 0 bases, and 6 bases lay outside the gene matches. The CDR3 runs 17 residues. CDR1 and CDR2 (germline): SGHKS, YYEKEE (reference sequence). The CDR3 nucleotides read TGTGCCAGCAGCTTGGTAGGACTAGCGGGAGTTGGAGATACGCAGTATTTT. Amino acids: CASSLVGLAGVGDTQYF.

The rearrangement joins TRBV7-2 to TRBJ2-7; perhaps TRBD1 as D (6 bases). CDR1 is SGHTA, CDR2 FQGNSA, per germline. The CDR3 is made up of 13 amino acids. Deletions cut 4 bases from V and 3 bases from J, with 10 bases between. CDR3 nucleotides: TGTGCCAGCAGCTCGGGACAAAGCTACGAGCAGTACTTC. It yields the protein CASSSGQSYEQYF.

The chain joins TRBV7-3 to TRBJ1-1; no definite D call. The length of the CDR3 is 14 residues. Per the germline V gene, CDR1 is SGHTA and CDR2 is FQGTGA. V was clipped by 5 bases and J by 3 bases, with 13 bases between them. CDR3 loop: CASSVGPGDTEAFF. For the CDR3, the DNA is TGTGCCAGCAGCGTGGGCCCCGGGGACACTGAAGCTTTCTTT.

V is TRBV10-3 and J is TRBJ2-6, with TRBD2 identical over 14 bases. V gave up 1 base and J gave up 0 bases; unmatched junction bases: 5. Germline V gene lookup returns CDR1 ENHRY and CDR2 SYGVKD. CDR3 length: 20 amino acids. CDR3 DNA: TGTGCCATCAGTGAGTTTGGGACTAGCGGGAGTACCTCTGGGGCCAACGTCCTGACTTTC. This translates into CAISEFGTSGSTSGANVLTF.

This clone has a handful of counts. The chain links TRBV6-6 to TRBJ2-2; 8 bases agree with TRBD1. Germline lookup yields CDR1 MNHNY and CDR2 SVGAGI (reference sequence). V shed 5 bases, J shed 5 bases, and the junction held 1 base outside the gene matches. The length of the CDR3 is 13 residues. CDR3 amino acids: CASSRTGTGELFF. Here the CDR3 DNA reads TGTGCCAGCAGTCGGACAGGGACCGGGGAGCTGTTTTTT.

V and J are TRBV20-1 and TRBJ2-7, with a weak D call TRBD2 (5 bases). V was clipped by 2 bases and J by 5 bases, with 7 bases between them. The CDR3 consists of 11 residues. CDR1 and CDR2 (germline): DFQATT, SNEGSKA (reference sequence). This CDR3 is CSARSGDEQYF. CDR3 nucleotide sequence: TGCAGTGCTAGATCCGGGGACGAGCAGTACTTC.

The genes are TRBV7-2 and TRBJ2-5, with D perhaps TRBD2 (7 bases). V lost 1 base and J lost 10, with 16 bases in between. This CDR3 region has 14 residues. Germline-derived CDR1 and CDR2 are SGHTA and FQGNSA. The CDR3 protein is CASSLVNLGGDQYF. CDR3 nucleotides: TGTGCCAGCAGCTTAGTCAACTTAGGGGGGGACCAGTACTTC.

The chain carries TRBV29-1 and TRBJ2-3, with TRBD1 identical over 8 bases. From germline, CDR1 is SQVTM and CDR2 ANQGSEA. The CDR3 length is 12 residues. V gave up 6 bases and J gave up 4 bases; unmatched junction bases: 3. CDR3 DNA sequence: TGCAGCGTGAACAGGGGGGCAGATACGCAGTATTTT. It specifies CSVNRGADTQYF.

The J gene is TRBJ2-1, the V gene TRBV19, with a tentative D call TRBD2 (6 bases). Germline V gene sequence: CDR1 LNHDA, CDR2 SQIVND (reference sequence). The CDR3 has 15 residues. The germline V and J ends were trimmed by 7 bases and 6 bases, with 19 bases remaining between them. In DNA form, the CDR3 reads TGTGCCAGTAAAAGGGGTCGGGGGTGGAGCAATGAGCAGTTCTTC. Amino acid sequence: CASKRGRGWSNEQFF.

V and J are TRBV7-9 and TRBJ1-4; 9 nucleotides agree with TRBD1. The CDR3 covers 15 residues. The V and J ends lost 5 bases and 6 bases, in that order; junction bases with no gene match: 7. CDR1 and CDR2 from the germline V gene are SEHNR and FQNEAQ (reference sequence). CDR3: CASSRGGDRDEKLFF. The CDR3 coding sequence is TGTGCCAGCAGCAGAGGGGGGGACAGGGATGAAAAACTGTTTTTT.

A single count supports this clone. V gene TRBV2 combines with J gene TRBJ2-7; D ambiguous. The CDR3 spans 12 residues. The V end lost 3 bases, the J end lost 0 bases, and 3 bases lay between the germline ends. Germline-derived CDR1 and CDR2 are SNHLY and FYNNEI. CDR3 DNA: TGTGCCAGCAGTGACGACTCCTACGAGCAGTACTTC. It codes for CASSDDSYEQYF.

The sample holds one count of this clone. The V and J genes are TRBV28 and TRBJ2-3, with 7 bases lining up with TRBD2. With 2 bases clipped from V and 0 bases from J, the junction kept 14 bases outside the gene matches. The CDR3 consists of 19 residues. Germline V lookup: CDR1 MDHEN, CDR2 SYDVKM. This CDR3 is CASSLPLSSSGTSTDTQYF. As DNA, the CDR3 is TGTGCCAGCAGTTTACCCCTCTCTTCTAGCGGTACTAGCACAGATACGCAGTATTTT.

The chain couples TRBV4-1 to TRBJ1-1; no definite D call. Germline V gives CDR1 MGHRA, CDR2 YSYEKL. The CDR3 covers 14 residues. V gave up 1 base and J gave up 8 bases, with 14 bases separating them. The CDR3 DNA follows: TGCGCCAGCAGCCAAGGTCAACGATTGGGCGAAGCTTTCTTT. This gives the protein CASSQGQRLGEAFF.

This rearrangement joins TRBV2 to TRBJ1-5; D is uncertain. V was pared by 5 bases and J by 0 bases, with 5 bases between. In germline, CDR1 is SNHLY, CDR2 FYNNEI. The CDR3 is made up of 13 amino acids. The CDR3 DNA is TGTGCCAGCAGTTACAATAGCAATCAGCCCCAGCATTTT. This gives the protein CASSYNSNQPQHF.

The chain employs TRBV14 and TRBJ2-5; D not certain. The tail of the sequence fits TRBJ2-7 better, so the J call may be wrong. This CDR3 spans 17 amino acids. CDR1 is SGHDN and CDR2 is FVKESK in the germline V gene. This CDR3 is CASSTRMTLGSSYEQYF. The CDR3 nucleotides read TGTGCCAGCAGTACCAGAATGACGTTGGGAAGCTCCTACGAGCAGTACTTC.

The chain employs TRBV25-1 and TRBJ2-1, with D perhaps TRBD2 (5 bases). Trimming stripped 2 bases from V and 5 bases from J, with 10 bases between. The CDR3 length is 14 residues. Germline V gives CDR1 MGHDK, CDR2 SYGVNS. CDR3 bases: TGTGCCAGCAGTGAAGAGGGAACCAACAATGAGCAGTTCTTC. As protein: CASSEEGTNNEQFF.

This chain joins TRBV4-1 and TRBJ2-3; 8 nucleotides line up with TRBD2. CDR3 length equals 16 residues. Germline assignment: CDR1 MGHRA and CDR2 YSYEKL. V gave up 1 base and J gave up 6 bases; unmatched junction bases: 9. The CDR3 nucleotides are TGCGCCAGCAGCCAAGGGACAGCGGGAGACGGGGATACGCAGTATTTT. It codes for CASSQGTAGDGDTQYF.

This chain joins TRBV11-2 and TRBJ1-1, with a weak D call TRBD1 (5 bases). From germline, CDR1 is SGHAT and CDR2 FQNNGV. This CDR3 contains 13 residues. The ends were cut back, 8 bases at V and 5 bases at J, with 15 bases in the middle. The CDR3 nucleotides read TGTGCCAGCCGCGTGGGGGGGGGTACTGAAGCTTTCTTT. Its protein is CASRVGGGTEAFF.

V is TRBV28 and J is TRBJ2-1, with 10 bases matching TRBD1. Per germline, CDR1 MDHEN and CDR2 SYDVKM. V lost 6 bases and J lost 9; bases outside the gene matches: 8. This CDR3 has 14 amino acids. The CDR3 is CASRRDRGVGEQFF. The CDR3 coding sequence is TGTGCCAGCAGGCGGGACAGGGGAGTGGGTGAGCAGTTCTTC.

The chain couples TRBV19 to TRBJ2-3; maybe TRBD2 (5 bases). The CDR3 has 14 residues. V dropped 7 bases and J dropped 0 bases, with 11 bases sitting between them. The germline V gene has CDR1 LNHDA and CDR2 SQIVND (reference sequence). The CDR3 coding sequence is TGTGCCAGTAAAATAAAGCGGAGCACAGATACGCAGTATTTT. This translates into CASKIKRSTDTQYF.

DNA of the CDR3: TGTGCCGTAAGGGGGAGGGCCTCCAGTGGGGAGCTGTTTTTT. Translating gives CAVRGRASSGELFF. The V gene is TRBV19, the J gene TRBJ2-2; D possibly corresponds to TRBD2 (7 bases). CDR1 and CDR2 (germline): LNHDA, SQIVND (reference sequence). The V end lost 11 bases, the J end lost 8 bases, and 21 bases lay between the germline ends. The CDR3 is 14 residues long.

The chain joins TRBV7-3 to TRBJ2-3; 13 bases fit TRBD2. Germline assignment: CDR1 SGHTA and CDR2 FQGTGA. V gave up 5 bases and J gave up 9 bases; unmatched junction bases: 8. This CDR3 contains 15 residues. The CDR3: CASSPLAGGAGTQYF. Written as DNA, the CDR3 is TGTGCCAGCAGCCCACTAGCGGGAGGGGCGGGGACGCAGTATTTT.

The V and J genes are TRBV9 and TRBJ2-3; TRBD2 matches 7 bases. The germline gives CDR1 SGDLS, CDR2 YYNGEE. The V gene end was trimmed by 2 bases and the J gene end by 0 bases; junction bases not matched to a gene: 3. The CDR3 runs 15 residues. The CDR3 nucleotides read TGTGCCAGCAGCGTTCTTAGCGGGAGCACAGATACGCAGTATTTT. Translation: CASSVLSGSTDTQYF.

The rearrangement joins TRBV4-3 to TRBJ2-7; D not resolved. V dropped 3 bases and J dropped 1 base, with 10 bases sitting between them. CDR1 and CDR2 from the germline V gene are LGHNA and YSLEER. The CDR3 has 14 amino acids. CDR3 sequence reads: CASSQDQTSYEQYF. The CDR3 DNA is TGCGCCAGCAGCCAGGACCAGACGTCCTACGAGCAGTACTTC.